This T cell receptor beta chain stems from a study of cytomegalovirus exposure and HLA in healthy donors. Study-wide findings and caveats: For TCR beta chains, V- and J-gene trimming was later linked to a missense DCLRE1C variant. Presence/absence analyses took donor sequencing depth as roughly uniform. Later on, an analysis tied around 17,000 TCR beta sequences to HLA alleles at 0.05 false discovery rate.

The study sampled nominally healthy donors, though unrecorded immune exposures were likely. Of note for this clone: Its target is not known.

Germline V gene data show CDR1 as GTSNPN and CDR2 as SVGIG (reference sequence). The CDR3 spans 14 residues. Primers included in the PCR were 60 Vbeta and 13 Jbeta primers. Using immunoSEQ multiplex PCR, the repertoire was profiled, and TCRdb retains in-frame clones only, with some absent. The repertoire holds approximately 77,000 clones, with approximately 78% as singletons. This chain joins TRBV30 and TRBJ2-5; 7 bases fit TRBD1. Gene TRBJ2-7 matches the end of the DNA better, so the J call may be wrong. Sequenced: PBMCs. This sequence was found in a man between 35 and 55 years old in good health and CMV-seronegative. The CDR3 here is CAWSAGTVAYEQYF. The CDR3 DNA reads as TGTGCCTGGAGTGCCGGGACAGTAGCCTACGAGCAGTACTTC.